These 9 T cell receptor beta chains originate from one sample sequenced in a study of blood T cell repertoires in COVID-19. The method was immunoSEQ multiplex PCR; TCRdb's version includes in-frame clones alone and lacks a portion of them. This table holds 100,000 or so clones, more than 75% found once. Sequenced input: peripheral blood. Receptors originate from a woman in her twenties or thirties with acute or convalescent COVID-19.

The chain has TRBV5-6 and TRBJ2-3, with a weak D call TRBD2 (6 bases). Germline CDR1 and CDR2: SGHDT and YYEEEE. This CDR3 is built from 14 residues. The V and J ends lost 2 bases and 1 base respectively, with 8 bases between them. The DNA of the CDR3 is TGTGCCAGCAGCTTAGGCGGGGGCACAGATACGCAGTATTTT. Translation: CASSLGGGTDTQYF.

The chain combines TRBV9 with TRBJ2-1, with TRBD1 as a possible D gene (6 bases). This CDR3 is built from 15 residues. Germline lookup yields CDR1 SGDLS and CDR2 YYNGEE. V dropped 2 bases and J dropped 2 bases, with 11 bases sitting between them. The CDR3 DNA sequence: TGTGCCAGCAGCGTCGCCGGGACAACCTACAATGAGCAGTTCTTC. Protein sequence: CASSVAGTTYNEQFF.

This chain connects TRBV6-6 to TRBJ1-2; possible D gene TRBD1, 5 bases. This CDR3 contains 13 residues. The V end lost 6 bases, the J end lost 3 bases, and 11 bases lay between the germline ends. The germline gives CDR1 MNHNY, CDR2 SVGAGI (reference sequence). The CDR3 DNA reads as TGTGCCAGCAGGCGGGGGACGGACTATGGCTACACCTTC. The encoded protein is CASRRGTDYGYTF.

This rearrangement joins TRBV12-3 or TRBV12-4 to TRBJ1-2; weak D call: TRBD1 (5 bases). Trimming left V 3 bases short and J 6 bases short, with 11 bases between. CDR3 length equals 13 residues. This CDR3 reads CASSFIRGNGYTF. DNA for the CDR3: TGTGCCAGCAGTTTTATTAGGGGAAATGGCTACACCTTC.

V is TRBV7-6 and J is TRBJ1-2; D is perhaps TRBD1 (5 bases). Germline V gene sequence: CDR1 SGHVS, CDR2 FNYEAQ. The CDR3 consists of 15 residues. V lost 2 bases, J lost 5 bases, and 15 bases lay in between. CDR3 residues: CASSLYSGLGYGYTF. The CDR3 DNA reads TGTGCCAGCAGCTTATATTCAGGGCTGGGTTATGGCTACACCTTC.

The chain employs TRBV4-2 and TRBJ2-1, with 12 bases lining up with TRBD2. This CDR3 spans 17 amino acids. Germline values: CDR1 LGHNA, CDR2 YNFKEQ. Unmatched junction bases numbered 7, after V lost 0 bases and J lost 7 bases. The CDR3 DNA sequence: TGTGCCAGCAGCCAAGATCCTAGCGGGGGGGCCGTTAATGAGCAGTTCTTC. It yields the protein CASSQDPSGGAVNEQFF.

The chain uses TRBV11-2 and TRBJ2-2; 8 bases line up with TRBD1. The germline CDR1 and CDR2 sequences are SGHAT and FQNNGV. V lost 6 bases, J lost 4 bases, and 7 bases stayed unmatched. The CDR3 loop spans 15 amino acids. The CDR3 here is CASSSGQGGTGELFF. CDR3 sequence (DNA): TGTGCCAGCAGTTCCGGACAGGGAGGCACCGGGGAGCTGTTTTTT.

The chain carries TRBV10-3 and TRBJ1-5; 10 positions agree with TRBD1. CDR3 length: 17 residues. The ends lost 0 bases at V and 4 bases at J; junction bases unmatched: 6. Germline CDR1 and CDR2: ENHRY and SYGVKD. In DNA, the CDR3 is TGTGCCATCAGTGAGTCGGCTCGGGACAGGGGTAATCAGCCCCAGCATTTT. Amino acid sequence: CAISESARDRGNQPQHF.

The chain joins TRBV2 to TRBJ1-1, with 9 bases identical to TRBD1. CDR1 and CDR2 (germline): SNHLY, FYNNEI. Trimming removed 7 bases from V and 6 bases from J; junction bases left unmatched: 6. The CDR3 has 13 residues. The CDR3 DNA is TGTGCCAGCATCACAGGGGGCTCGGCTGAAGCTTTCTTT. Protein sequence: CASITGGSAEAFF.